This TCR beta chain derives from a study of blood T cell repertoires in COVID-19. Overall study: Sources were T cells, B-cell-depleted T cells, or PBMCs; the material itself was cDNA or gDNA.

This CDR3 spans 16 amino acids. Germline CDR1 is KGHDR and CDR2 is SFDVKD. The V gene end was trimmed by 3 bases and the J gene end by 4 bases; junction bases not matched to a gene: 4. The assay was immunoSEQ multiplex PCR, and TCRdb's table has in-frame clones only and misses some. The sample shows about 83,000 clones, approximately 78% of them seen only once. The V call is TRBV24-1, the J call TRBJ2-2; 10 positions agree with TRBD2. The receptor was isolated from a woman of 80 years or more with acute or convalescent COVID-19. The sample taken for sequencing was peripheral blood. This CDR3 reads CATSDPSGGSTGELFF. DNA for the CDR3: TGTGCCACCAGTGATCCTAGCGGGGGTAGCACCGGGGAGCTGTTTTTT.